The 23 T cell receptor beta chains listed next were all sequenced from one sample in a study of shared clonotypes between healthy human individuals. Profiled with immunoSEQ multiplex PCR; TCRdb holds only in-frame clones, not every one. This sample has around 2.1 million clones; 95% occur once, and the top ten carry around 0.13%. The sequencing sample was made of naive CD4+ T cells sorted from blood. Subset in this sample: CD45RA+ positively selected. The receptor source for this set is a man aged 18 to 29 in good health.

The chain links TRBV21-1 to TRBJ2-5; whether TRBD2, the table's D call, matches the DNA was not checked. TRBV21-1 is tagged as a pseudogene. The CDR3 is 16 residues long. The CDR3 sequence is CASSKVFNGGKETQYF. The CDR3 region has the DNA TGTGCCAGCAGCAAAGTTTTTAACGGGGGGAAAGAGACCCAGTACTTC.

The V gene is TRBV10-3, the J gene TRBJ2-2; 8 nucleotides agree with TRBD1. This CDR3 has 14 amino acids. From germline, CDR1 is ENHRY and CDR2 SYGVKD. The V and J ends lost 6 bases and 1 base, in that order; junction bases with no gene match: 1. The CDR3 protein is CAIRGQVNTGELFF. The CDR3 bases are TGTGCCATCAGGGGACAGGTGAACACCGGGGAGCTGTTTTTT.

This chain joins TRBV18 and TRBJ2-7; the D gene is possibly TRBD1 (5 bases). The CDR3 spans 19 residues. Looked up from germline, CDR1 is KGHSH and CDR2 is LQKENI. V was clipped by 4 bases and J by 1 base, with 26 bases between them. The CDR3 nucleotides read TGTGCCAGCTCACGAATCCTCACTTGGAATACAACAGGTTCCTACGAGCAGTACTTC. Translation: CASSRILTWNTTGSYEQYF.

The rearrangement uses TRBV11-2 and TRBJ2-1; perhaps TRBD1 as D (6 bases). Germline V gene lookup returns CDR1 SGHAT and CDR2 FQNNGV. CDR3 size: 15 residues. With 3 bases removed from V and 4 bases from J, the gap between germline ends came to 13 bases. The CDR3 is CASSLGQGPYNEQFF. Here the CDR3 DNA reads TGTGCCAGCAGCTTGGGCCAGGGGCCTTACAATGAGCAGTTCTTC. The complete variable domain, with remaining parts taken from reference TRBV11-2 and TRBJ2-1, reads EAGVAQSPRYKIIEKRQSVAFWCNPISGHATLYWYQQILGQGPKLLIQFQNNGVVDDSQLPKDRFSAERLKGVDSTLKIQPAKLEDSAVYLCASSLGQGPYNEQFFGPGTRLTVL.

The chain carries TRBV30 and TRBJ1-2; D possibly corresponds to TRBD1 (5 bases). This CDR3 region has 15 residues. V lost 1 base, J lost 8 bases, and 20 bases lay in between. From germline, CDR1 is GTSNPN and CDR2 SVGIG (reference sequence). The CDR3 is CAWSEPGLLLEGYTF. The CDR3 DNA reads TGTGCCTGGAGTGAGCCGGGACTCTTGTTAGAGGGCTACACCTTC.

This chain connects TRBV19 to TRBJ2-7; TRBD1 might be the D (5 bases). The V end was cut by 6 bases, the J end by 0 bases, with 27 bases between. Germline CDR1 is LNHDA and CDR2 is SQIVND (reference sequence). The CDR3 runs 19 residues. In DNA form, the CDR3 reads TGTGCCAGTAGCCCAGTCCCAGGGTCCCTTGCCACGAGCTCCTACGAGCAGTACTTC. Translation gives CASSPVPGSLATSSYEQYF.

The genes are TRBV11-2 and TRBJ1-1, with D possibly being TRBD1 (5 bases). CDR3 length equals 14 residues. Trimming removed 6 bases at V and 4 bases at J, with 15 bases between. Germline loops: CDR1 SGHAT, CDR2 FQNNGV. CDR3 bases: TGTGCCAGCAGTCTAGCAGGGTCCCTCACTGAAGCTTTCTTT. The encoded protein is CASSLAGSLTEAFF.

The chain couples TRBV29-1 to TRBJ2-5; no clear D gene. This CDR3 region has 13 residues. Germline V CDR1 and CDR2: SQVTM, ANQGSEA. Trimming took off 8 bases at V and 6 bases at J, with 19 bases between the two ends. The chain's CDR3 is CSIRRPGVQTQYF. CDR3 nucleotides: TGCAGCATTCGCCGCCCGGGCGTACAGACCCAGTACTTC.

The chain employs TRBV7-3 and TRBJ1-6, with D maybe TRBD1 (5 bases). The V gene's germline CDR1 is SGHTA and CDR2 FQGTGA. The CDR3 extends over 15 amino acids. Trimming took 5 bases from V and 0 from J, leaving 8 bases between them. CDR3 residues: CASSPGTSYNSPLHF. CDR3 coding DNA: TGTGCCAGCAGCCCCGGGACCTCCTATAATTCACCCCTCCACTTT.

The rearrangement links TRBV9 to TRBJ2-2; 7 bases match TRBD2. The CDR3 sequence is 15 residues long. Germline CDR1 and CDR2: SGDLS and YYNGEE. The V segment lost 3 bases and the J segment 5 bases; nucleotides outside the gene matches: 7. CDR3 residues: CASSATTSLTGELFF. CDR3 in DNA: TGTGCCAGCAGCGCGACGACTAGCCTAACCGGGGAGCTGTTTTTT.

This chain uses TRBV18 with TRBJ1-6; D might be TRBD1 (5 bases). In germline, CDR1 is KGHSH, CDR2 LQKENI. This CDR3 is 15 amino acids long. V was shortened by 3 bases and J by 14 bases, with 20 bases between the two germline ends. Here the CDR3 reads CASSPSDARGVTLHF. The CDR3 DNA reads TGTGCCAGCTCACCGTCGGACGCCCGGGGGGTGACCCTCCACTTT.

The chain links TRBV5-1 to TRBJ2-5; tentative D call: TRBD2 (7 bases). From germline, CDR1 is SGHRS and CDR2 YFSETQ. Trimming took 2 bases from V and 5 from J, leaving 13 bases between them. This CDR3 is 14 amino acids long. CDR3 sequence (DNA): TGCGCCAGCAGCTTAACAGAGGGGGGGGAGACCCAGTACTTC. Amino acids: CASSLTEGGETQYF.

As concerns this clone: The identical CDR3 is also encoded by other nucleotide sequences in the sample. V gene TRBV6-5 combines with J gene TRBJ1-1; D is undetermined. Germline V gene lookup returns CDR1 MNHEY and CDR2 SVGAGI. Between the trimmed V and J ends, which lost 5 bases and 3 bases, there was a span of 10 bases. CDR3 size: 13 residues. CDR3 sequence reads: CASSRREDTEAFF. The CDR3 DNA reads TGTGCCAGCAGTCGTAGGGAGGACACTGAAGCTTTCTTT.

The chain carries TRBV2 and TRBJ1-1; perhaps TRBD1 as D (6 bases). The CDR3 loop spans 14 amino acids. CDR1 and CDR2 from the germline V gene are SNHLY and FYNNEI. V shed 4 bases and J shed 2 bases, with 11 bases lying between them. CDR3 residues: CASSVDSSNTEAFF. The CDR3 DNA reads as TGTGCCAGCAGTGTGGACAGTAGCAACACTGAAGCTTTCTTT.

V is TRBV5-4 and J is TRBJ2-2; TRBD2 agrees at 16 bases. Trimming removed 3 bases from V and 3 bases from J; junction bases left unmatched: 8. The length of the CDR3 is 19 residues. Looked up from germline, CDR1 is SGHNT and CDR2 is YYREEE (reference sequence). The CDR3 here is CASSSSEGTSGRDTGELFF. In nucleotides, the CDR3 is TGTGCCAGCAGCTCAAGCGAGGGGACTAGCGGGAGGGACACCGGGGAGCTGTTTTTT. The complete variable domain, with remaining parts taken from reference TRBV5-4 and TRBJ2-2, reads ETGVTQSPTHLIKTRGQQVTLRCSSQSGHNTVSWYQQALGQGPQFIFQYYREEENGRGNFPPRFSGLQFPNYSSELNVNALELDDSALYLCASSSSEGTSGRDTGELFFGEGSRLTVL.

The chain's CDR3 is CASSSTGSVTEAFF. The CDR3 DNA reads TGTGCCAGCAGTTCTACAGGGAGTGTCACTGAAGCTTTCTTT. The chain combines TRBV2 with TRBJ1-1; a possible D gene is TRBD1 (6 bases). Germline V CDR1 and CDR2: SNHLY, FYNNEI. V lost 5 bases and J lost 4, with 14 bases in between. The CDR3 spans 14 residues.

V usage is TRBV19 and J usage is TRBJ1-1; D ambiguous. Germline CDR1 reads LNHDA; CDR2 reads SQIVND (reference sequence). This CDR3 region has 12 residues. V was shortened by 7 bases and J by 1 base, with 7 bases between the two germline ends. The CDR3 DNA reads TGTGCCAGTACGTACAGGAACACTGAAGCTTTCTTT. This sequence encodes CASTYRNTEAFF.

This clone has only one observation. At one end the junction does not follow the germline gene, possibly because of a read error. This sequence joins TRBV7-7 and TRBJ2-1; 8 bases map to TRBD2. Germline CDR1 SSHAT, CDR2 FNYEAQ (reference sequence). This CDR3 is 15 amino acids long. CDR3 protein: CASSSGGSSYNEQFF. CDR3 nucleotide sequence: TGTGCTAGCAGCTCGGGGGGGAGCTCCTACAATGAGCAGTTCTTC. The full variable domain, rest sourced from reference TRBV7-7 and TRBJ2-1, is GAGVSQSPRYKVTKRGQDVTLRCDPISSHATLYWYQQALGQGPEFLTYFNYEAQPDKSGLPSDRFSAERPEGSISTLTIQRTEQRDSAMYRCASSSGGSSYNEQFFGPGTRLTVL.

This clone was seen once. Other DNA sequences within the sample encode an identical CDR3. This CDR3 reads CASSLRENEKLFF. CDR3 bases: TGTGCCAGCAGCTTAAGGGAAAATGAAAAACTGTTTTTT. The V and J genes are TRBV11-2 and TRBJ1-4; no clear D. This CDR3 is 13 amino acids long. V was cut by 2 bases and J by 5 bases, with 6 bases left in between. The V gene's germline CDR1 is SGHAT and CDR2 FQNNGV.

This clone has only a few counts. Other nucleotide sequences in the sample specify the same CDR3. V is TRBV6-1 and J is TRBJ1-3; maybe TRBD1 (5 bases). Trimming cost V 2 bases and J 2 bases, with 10 bases left between them. Germline loops: CDR1 MNHNS, CDR2 SASEGT. This CDR3 spans 15 amino acids. The chain's CDR3 is CASSESLGAGNTIYF. Here the CDR3 DNA reads TGTGCCAGCAGTGAAAGTTTGGGGGCTGGAAACACCATATATTTT.

This clone was recorded only once. V usage is TRBV5-4 and J usage is TRBJ2-1; 9 nucleotides line up with TRBD2. The V gene end was trimmed by 1 base and the J gene end by 3 bases; junction bases not matched to a gene: 2. The CDR3 length is 15 residues. Germline V gives CDR1 SGHNT, CDR2 YYREEE (reference sequence). CDR3 protein: CASSLSGGFYNEQFF. The DNA of the CDR3 is TGTGCCAGCAGCTTGAGCGGGGGGTTCTACAATGAGCAGTTCTTC.

V gene TRBV6-5 combines with J gene TRBJ2-2; 11 bases are shared with TRBD1. Germline CDR1 and CDR2: MNHEY and SVGAGI. CDR3 size: 16 residues. The J segment lost 3 bases and the V segment lost 0 bases, leaving 0 bases of the junction unmatched. This CDR3 reads CASSYSGQGDTGELFF. The DNA of the CDR3 is TGTGCCAGCAGTTACTCGGGACAGGGGGACACCGGGGAGCTGTTTTTT.

V is TRBV5-6 and J is TRBJ2-2; 11 bases agree with TRBD1. The CDR3 runs to 16 residues. Losses at the gene ends were 4 bases for V and 4 bases for J; bases not matched to a gene: 6. Germline CDR1 is SGHDT and CDR2 is YYEEEE. The CDR3 loop reads CASSTDRGRFTGELFF. In nucleotides, the CDR3 is TGTGCCAGCAGCACGGACAGGGGGCGCTTCACCGGGGAGCTGTTTTTT.